The clone carrying this T cell receptor beta chain was picked up a small number of times. The antigen remains unidentified. This sample was taken from a study of T cells in Graves' hyperthyroidism and ophthalmopathy. The CDR3 regions of TCR beta were amplified from RNA transcripts. The HTBI primer set was used in a first-round RT-PCR of the TCR CDR3. TCRdb ran MiXCR on the multiplex PCR reads and lists one entry per CDR3 protein. The sample holds roughly 570,000 distinct CDR3 sequences; around 46% are singletons and the top ten take about 7.8%. The authors deemed Graves' hyperthyroidism stable absent ophthalmopathy progression within 18 months. Study-wide results and limits: By a 13 V-J model, ophthalmopathy was set apart from stable hyperthyroidism.

Per the germline V gene, CDR1 is SGHAT and CDR2 is FQNNGV. CDR3 length equals 16 residues. Trimming removed 2 bases from V and 2 bases from J; junction bases left unmatched: 5. This chain connects TRBV11-2 to TRBJ2-5, with 10 bases matching TRBD2. The clonotype originates from a woman between 18 and 29 years old with Graves' hyperthyroidism. Sequenced sample: peripheral blood or thyroid tissue (not recorded which). CDR3 protein: CASSLTGTSVQETQYF. CDR3 coding DNA: TGTGCCAGCAGCTTAACCGGGACTAGCGTGCAAGAGACCCAGTACTTC. Drawing the rest from reference TRBV11-2 and TRBJ2-5, the complete variable domain is EAGVAQSPRYKIIEKRQSVAFWCNPISGHATLYWYQQILGQGPKLLIQFQNNGVVDDSQLPKDRFSAERLKGVDSTLKIQPAKLEDSAVYLCASSLTGTSVQETQYFGPGTRLLVL.